This T cell receptor (delta chain) comes out of a study of gamma-delta chains in newborns, infants, children. Study in general: Microbial exposure reportedly drives polyclonal innate γδ T cell expansion after birth.

This clone was found a few times. Per germline, CDR1 GEAIGNYY and CDR2 EKD. CDR3 size: 22 residues. J lost 0 bases, V lost 3 bases, and 13 bases had no gene match. TCRdb reran clone calling via CATT on the reads. The table has 15,000 or so delta-chain clones, 7.3% seen once. The sample was blood. This sequence joins TRDV2 and TRDJ3, with 13 bases lining up with TRDD3. This receptor was taken from a child who was a newborn, infant or young child, either healthy, febrile or measles-vaccinated (not recorded which). The CDR3 is CACDPVLGDTRRSSWDTRQMFF. CDR3 coding DNA: TGTGCCTGTGACCCTGTACTGGGGGATACGCGTCGGAGCTCCTGGGACACCCGACAGATGTTTTTC.